Listed here is a single T cell receptor beta chain. The antigen remains undetermined. The data stem from a study of T cells in localized non-small cell lung cancer. The repertoire was sequenced with immunoSEQ multiplex PCR; TCRdb's copy has only in-frame clones and lacks some. The data hold about 6,100 clones, with more than 35% observed a single time. Whole-study findings and limits: In adjacent lung, a median around 52 of the top 100 tumor clones were found. The study found T cell clonality highest in uninvolved adjacent lung, above tumor.

Germline CDR1 SGHRS, CDR2 YFSETQ. V lost 3 bases to trimming and J lost 4 bases, with 13 bases between them. The CDR3 sequence is 15 residues long. This clonotype originated in a man aged 40 to 75 with stage III lung adenocarcinoma. The source was lung tumor tissue, collected before any cancer treatment. This chain links TRBV5-1 with TRBJ1-4, with unresolved D. CDR3 sequence: CASSSDGRVNEKLFF. CDR3 nucleotides: TGCGCCAGCAGCTCCGACGGGAGGGTTAATGAAAAACTGTTTTTT.